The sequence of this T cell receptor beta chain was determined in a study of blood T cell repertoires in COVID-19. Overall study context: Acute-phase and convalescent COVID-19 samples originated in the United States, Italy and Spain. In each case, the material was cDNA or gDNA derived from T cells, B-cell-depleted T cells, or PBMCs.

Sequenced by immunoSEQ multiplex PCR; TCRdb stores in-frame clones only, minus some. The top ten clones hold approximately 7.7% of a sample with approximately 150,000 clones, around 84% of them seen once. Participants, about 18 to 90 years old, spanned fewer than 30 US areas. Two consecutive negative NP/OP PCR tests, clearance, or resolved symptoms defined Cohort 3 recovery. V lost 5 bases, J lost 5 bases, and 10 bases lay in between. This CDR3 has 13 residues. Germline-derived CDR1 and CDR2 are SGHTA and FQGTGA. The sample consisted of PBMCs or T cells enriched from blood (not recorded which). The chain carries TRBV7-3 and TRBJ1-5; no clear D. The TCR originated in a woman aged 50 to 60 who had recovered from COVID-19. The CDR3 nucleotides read TGTGCCAGCAGCCCTAGTCCTTATCAGCCCCAGCATTTT. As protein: CASSPSPYQPQHF. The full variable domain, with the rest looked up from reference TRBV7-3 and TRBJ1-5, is GAGVSQTPSNKVTEKGKYVELRCDPISGHTALYWYRQSLGQGPEFLIYFQGTGAADDSGLPNDRFFAVRPEGSVSTLKIQRTERGDSAVYLCASSPSPYQPQHFGDGTRLSIL.